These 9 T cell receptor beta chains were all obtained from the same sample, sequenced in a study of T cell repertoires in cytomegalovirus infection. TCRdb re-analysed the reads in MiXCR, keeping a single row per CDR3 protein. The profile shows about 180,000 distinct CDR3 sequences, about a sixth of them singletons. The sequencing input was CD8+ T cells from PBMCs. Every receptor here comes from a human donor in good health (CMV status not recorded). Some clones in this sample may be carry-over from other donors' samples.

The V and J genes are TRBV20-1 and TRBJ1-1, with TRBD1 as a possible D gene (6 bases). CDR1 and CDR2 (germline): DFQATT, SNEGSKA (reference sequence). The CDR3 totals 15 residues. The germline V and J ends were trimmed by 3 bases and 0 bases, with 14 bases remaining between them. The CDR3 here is CSARIGQPLNTEAFF. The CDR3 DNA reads TGCAGTGCTAGGATAGGACAGCCCCTGAACACTGAAGCTTTCTTT.

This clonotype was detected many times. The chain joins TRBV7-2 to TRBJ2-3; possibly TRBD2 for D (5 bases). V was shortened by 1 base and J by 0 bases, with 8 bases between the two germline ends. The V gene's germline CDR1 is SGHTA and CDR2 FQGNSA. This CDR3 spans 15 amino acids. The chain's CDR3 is CASSLDGGSTDTQYF. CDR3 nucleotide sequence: TGTGCCAGCAGCTTAGACGGCGGGAGCACAGATACGCAGTATTTT.

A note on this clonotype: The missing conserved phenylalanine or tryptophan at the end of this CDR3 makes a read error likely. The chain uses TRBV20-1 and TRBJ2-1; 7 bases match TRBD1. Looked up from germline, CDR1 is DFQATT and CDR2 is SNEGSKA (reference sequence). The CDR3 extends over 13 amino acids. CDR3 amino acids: CRATGDQDNEQFL. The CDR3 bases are TGCAGGGCTACAGGGGATCAGGACAATGAGCAGTTCTTA.

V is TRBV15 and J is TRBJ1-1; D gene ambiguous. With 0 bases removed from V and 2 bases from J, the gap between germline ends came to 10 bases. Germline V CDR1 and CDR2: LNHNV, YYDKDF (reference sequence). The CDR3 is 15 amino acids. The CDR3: CATSRDRSVNTEAFF. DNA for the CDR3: TGTGCCACCAGCAGAGATCGGAGCGTCAACACTGAAGCTTTCTTT.

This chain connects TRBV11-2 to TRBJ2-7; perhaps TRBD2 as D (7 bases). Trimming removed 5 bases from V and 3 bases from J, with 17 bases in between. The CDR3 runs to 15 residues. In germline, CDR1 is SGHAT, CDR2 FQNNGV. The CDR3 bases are TGTGCCAGCAGCCCTGCCAGGGGAGGGGACTACGAGCAGTACTTC. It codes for CASSPARGGDYEQYF.

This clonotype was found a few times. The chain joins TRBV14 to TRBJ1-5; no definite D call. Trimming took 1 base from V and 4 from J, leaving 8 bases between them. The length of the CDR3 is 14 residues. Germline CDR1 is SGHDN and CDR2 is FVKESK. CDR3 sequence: CASSQAGNNQPQHF. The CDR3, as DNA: TGTGCCAGCAGCCAAGCTGGTAATAATCAGCCCCAGCATTTT.

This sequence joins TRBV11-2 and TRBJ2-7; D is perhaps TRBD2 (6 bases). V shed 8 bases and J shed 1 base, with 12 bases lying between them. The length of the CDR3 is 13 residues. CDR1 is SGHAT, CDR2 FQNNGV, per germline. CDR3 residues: CASRDFQSYEQYF. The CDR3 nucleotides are TGTGCCAGCCGGGACTTTCAATCCTACGAGCAGTACTTC.

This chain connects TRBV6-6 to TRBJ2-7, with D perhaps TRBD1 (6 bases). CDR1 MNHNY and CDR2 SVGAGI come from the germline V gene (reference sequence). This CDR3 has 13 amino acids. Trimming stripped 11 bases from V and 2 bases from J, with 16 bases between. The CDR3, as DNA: TGTGCCTCTAAGGAGAACAGGGCCTACGAGCAGTACTTC. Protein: CASKENRAYEQYF.

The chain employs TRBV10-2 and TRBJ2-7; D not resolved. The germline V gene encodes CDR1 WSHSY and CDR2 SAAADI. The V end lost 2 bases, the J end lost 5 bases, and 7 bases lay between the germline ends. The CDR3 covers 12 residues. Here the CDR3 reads CASSERPNEQYF. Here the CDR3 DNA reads TGCGCCAGCAGTGAGCGGCCTAACGAGCAGTACTTC.